These 2 T cell receptor beta chains came from one sample sequenced in a study of cytomegalovirus exposure and HLA in healthy donors. PCR used 60 Vbeta primers and 13 Jbeta primers. Data came from immunoSEQ multiplex PCR; TCRdb stores just in-frame clones and leaves some out. This table has 160,000 or so clones, around four fifths appearing once. Source material: PBMCs. The receptor set was obtained from a man over 45 in good health and CMV-seropositive.

The genes are TRBV9 and TRBJ2-1, with D maybe TRBD1 (6 bases). In germline, CDR1 is SGDLS, CDR2 YYNGEE. The CDR3 spans 14 residues. V was trimmed by 4 bases and J by 6 bases, leaving 14 bases between them. The CDR3 here is CASSPLGTTNEQFF. The CDR3 DNA reads TGTGCCAGCAGCCCGTTAGGGACAACCAATGAGCAGTTCTTC.

The gene calls are TRBV7-9 and TRBJ1-1; no clear D gene. V shed 5 bases and J shed 3 bases, with 13 bases lying between them. The CDR3 extends over 14 amino acids. In germline, CDR1 is SEHNR, CDR2 FQNEAQ (reference sequence). The CDR3 reads CASSLQGRDTEAFF. CDR3 DNA: TGTGCCAGCAGCCTTCAAGGTCGGGACACTGAAGCTTTCTTT.